Sequencing of this T cell receptor (beta chain) was carried out in a study of blood T cell repertoires in COVID-19. This clone has a single count. Libraries were prepared by immunoSEQ multiplex PCR; TCRdb keeps only in-frame clonotypes and omits some of them. The sample lists more than 150,000 clones, around 79% occurring once. This CDR3 comprises 20 residues. Material: peripheral blood. The V call is TRBV21-1, the J call TRBJ2-3; the DNA was not used to check the table's D call, TRBD2. TRBV21-1 is a recognized pseudogene. This clonotype originated in a man aged 50 to 60 who had recovered from COVID-19. CDR3 nucleotides: TGTGCCAGCAGCAAATTCTGTTGCACTAGCGGGAGTAATCTGGGAGATACGCAGTATTTT. It specifies CASSKFCCTSGSNLGDTQYF.